This entry concerns a single TCR beta chain. Antigen specificity is unknown. Mouse names are used for the genes. Read coverage stops 4 residues before the CDR3 terminus; the germline J gene supplies the remainder. Other DNA sequences in the same sample also yield this CDR3. CDR3 size: 15 residues. With 4 bases clipped from V and 0 bases from J, the junction kept 0 bases outside the gene matches. Germline V gives CDR1 NNHNN, CDR2 SYGAGS (reference sequence). Sequencing templates came from extracted RNA that was reverse transcribed into cDNA. Profiled with immunoSEQ multiplex PCR; TCRdb holds only in-frame clones, not every one. This sample has around 290,000 clones, each found more than once. The data were obtained in a study of CD8+ T cells in alopecia areata. Study at large: The approximately 6-11-week-old female C3H/HeJ mice were given skin taken from approximately 6-12-month-old C3H/HeJ graft donors that had spontaneous alopecia.

Markers used for sorting pooled cutaneous lymph node cells were CD4, CD8alpha, NKG2D, NKG2ACE and others. Regarding the study as a whole: In lesional scalp, particularly from alopecia totalis/universalis, clonality was higher than in normal scalp. Scalp samples also yield sequences of resident alphabeta T cells from normal skin. Compared with mice, patients displayed less clear TCR sharing, possibly for HLA-related reasons.

The J gene is TRBJ2-2, the V gene TRBV13-2, with TRBD2 identical over 10 bases. This clonotype originated in a C3H/HeJ mouse with alopecia areata. The mouse line has the MHC haplotype H2-k. The sample taken for sequencing was CD4+ T cells sorted from a lymph node. CDR3 region: CASGTGGANTGQLYF. Incomplete CDR3 DNA: TGTGCCAGCGGTACTGGGGGGGCAAACACCGGG.